The following is a T cell receptor beta chain sequence with its context. Its specificity is not known. The sample is drawn from a study of cytomegalovirus exposure and HLA in healthy donors. Study-wide results and limits: Later work found that TCR association rates differed between HLA loci; DRB1 had the most and HLA-C the fewest. Likely technical artifact: a cluster of highly shared sequence variants. The investigators catalogued some 150 TCR beta chains as cytomegalovirus-associated. Researchers reported that a few CMV-associated chains were confirmed in vitro as CMV antigen-specific.

A multiplex PCR was run with 60 Vbeta primers and 13 Jbeta primers. Assay: immunoSEQ multiplex PCR; the TCRdb copy retains only in-frame clones and omits some. There are 130,000 or so clones in the sample; 60% to 85% occur only once, and about 3% lies in the top ten. The CDR3 spans 14 residues. Germline assignment: CDR1 SGHTA and CDR2 FQGNSA. The V segment lost 4 bases and the J segment 6 bases; nucleotides outside the gene matches: 6. Sequences were obtained from PBMCs. The origin of this receptor is a man aged 25-45 years in good health and CMV-seronegative. This sequence joins TRBV7-2 and TRBJ2-7, with TRBD1 matching over 10 bases. The CDR3 loop reads CASSSRDRGSEQYF. The CDR3 DNA reads TGTGCCAGCAGCTCCCGGGACAGGGGAAGCGAGCAGTACTTC.